This TCR beta chain was profiled in a study of STAT5B mutations in CD4+ large granular lymphocyte leukemia. Using immunoSEQ multiplex PCR, the repertoire was profiled, and TCRdb retains in-frame clones only, with some absent. The data contain more than 30,000 clones, around 80% of them seen just once; the ten biggest clones take up roughly 1.9%. The length of the CDR3 is 15 residues. Germline values: CDR1 LNHDA, CDR2 SQIVND (reference sequence). Trimming removed 6 bases from V and 4 bases from J, with 16 bases in between. The sequenced sample was CD4+ T cells from blood buffy coats. V and J are TRBV19 and TRBJ1-5; no clear D. The source is a human donor in good health. The CDR3 DNA is TGTGCCAGTAGATTGCAGGAGTTGGATAATCAGCCCCAGCATTTT. It translates to CASRLQELDNQPQHF.